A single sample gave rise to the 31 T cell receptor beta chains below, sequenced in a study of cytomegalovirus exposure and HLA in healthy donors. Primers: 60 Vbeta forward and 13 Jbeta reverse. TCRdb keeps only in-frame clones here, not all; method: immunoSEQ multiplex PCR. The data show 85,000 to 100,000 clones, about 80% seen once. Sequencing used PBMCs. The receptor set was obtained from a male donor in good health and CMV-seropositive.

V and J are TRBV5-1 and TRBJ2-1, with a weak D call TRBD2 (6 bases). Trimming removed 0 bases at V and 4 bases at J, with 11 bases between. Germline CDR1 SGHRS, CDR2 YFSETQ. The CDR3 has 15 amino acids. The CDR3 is CASSLGGAQYNEQFF. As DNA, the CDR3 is TGCGCCAGCAGCTTGGGCGGGGCACAATACAATGAGCAGTTCTTC.

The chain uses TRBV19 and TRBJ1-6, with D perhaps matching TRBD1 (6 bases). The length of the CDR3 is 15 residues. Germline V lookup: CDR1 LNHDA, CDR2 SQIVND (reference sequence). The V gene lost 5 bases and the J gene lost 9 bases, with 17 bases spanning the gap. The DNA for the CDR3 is TGTGCCAGTAGTGTCACCGGGACATCACCTTCACCCCTCCACTTT. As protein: CASSVTGTSPSPLHF.

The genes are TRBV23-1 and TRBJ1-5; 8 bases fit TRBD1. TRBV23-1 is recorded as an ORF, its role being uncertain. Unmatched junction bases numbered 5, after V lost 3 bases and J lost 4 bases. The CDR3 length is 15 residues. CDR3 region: CASSQPRGPNQPQHF. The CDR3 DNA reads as TGCGCCAGCAGTCAGCCCAGGGGGCCGAATCAGCCCCAGCATTTT.

Here the CDR3 reads CAISEGGLLLYNEQFF. The CDR3 DNA reads TGTGCCATCAGTGAGGGGGGACTTCTGCTTTACAATGAGCAGTTCTTC. The chain joins TRBV10-3 to TRBJ2-1; a possible D gene is TRBD2 (6 bases). CDR1 and CDR2 (germline): ENHRY, SYGVKD. Trimming took 2 bases from V and 4 from J, leaving 15 bases between them. The CDR3 covers 16 residues.

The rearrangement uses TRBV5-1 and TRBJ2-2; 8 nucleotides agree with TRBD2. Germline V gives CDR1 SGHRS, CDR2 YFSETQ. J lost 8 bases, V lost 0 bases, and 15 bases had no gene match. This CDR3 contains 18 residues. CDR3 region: CASSLDQAGAPSPGELFF. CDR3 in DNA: TGCGCCAGCAGCTTGGATCAAGCGGGGGCCCCTTCCCCGGGGGAGCTGTTTTTT.

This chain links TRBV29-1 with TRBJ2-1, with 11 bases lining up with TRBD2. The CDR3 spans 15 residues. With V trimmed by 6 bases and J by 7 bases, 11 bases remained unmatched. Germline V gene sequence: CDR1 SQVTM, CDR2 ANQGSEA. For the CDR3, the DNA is TGCAGCGTGTACCTCGGGACTAGCGGCGTGAATGAGCAGTTCTTC. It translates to CSVYLGTSGVNEQFF.

CDR3 protein: CASSSGTSVTADTQYF. In nucleotides, the CDR3 is TGTGCCAGCAGTTCCGGGACTAGCGTTACGGCAGATACGCAGTATTTT. This chain connects TRBV5-4 to TRBJ2-3, with 10 bases fitting TRBD2. This CDR3 has 16 amino acids. Per germline, CDR1 SGHNT and CDR2 YYREEE (reference sequence). J lost 4 bases, V lost 5 bases, and 10 bases had no gene match. The variable domain in full, completed from reference TRBV5-4 and TRBJ2-3, reads ETGVTQSPTHLIKTRGQQVTLRCSSQSGHNTVSWYQQALGQGPQFIFQYYREEENGRGNFPPRFSGLQFPNYSSELNVNALELDDSALYLCASSSGTSVTADTQYFGPGTRLTVL.

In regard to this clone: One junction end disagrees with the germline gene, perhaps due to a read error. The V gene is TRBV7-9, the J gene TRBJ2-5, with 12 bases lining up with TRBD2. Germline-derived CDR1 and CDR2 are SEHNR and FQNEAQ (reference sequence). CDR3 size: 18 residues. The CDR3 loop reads CSSSFPRSSGGDSETQYF. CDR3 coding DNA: TGTTCCAGCAGCTTCCCCCGATCTAGCGGGGGGGATTCAGAGACCCAGTACTTC.

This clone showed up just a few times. CDR3 loop: CAWSVYTQYTF. The DNA of the CDR3 is TGTGCCTGGAGTGTATACACCCAATACACCTTC. The V call is TRBV30, the J call TRBJ1-2; no clear D. The CDR3 loop spans 11 amino acids. Germline CDR1 GTSNPN, CDR2 SVGIG (reference sequence). With 0 bases removed from V and 11 bases from J, the gap between germline ends came to 10 bases.

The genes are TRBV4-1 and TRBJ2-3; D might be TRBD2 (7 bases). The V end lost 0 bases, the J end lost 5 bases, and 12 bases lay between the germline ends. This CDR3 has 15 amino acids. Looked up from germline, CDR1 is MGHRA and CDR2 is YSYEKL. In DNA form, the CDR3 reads TGCGCCAGCAGCCAAGATGGGGGGGCCATAGATACGCAGTATTTT. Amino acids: CASSQDGGAIDTQYF.

CDR3 nucleotides: TGTGCCAGCACGGACAGGAACACTGAAGCTTTCTTT. Its protein product is CASTDRNTEAFF. The V call is TRBV19, the J call TRBJ1-1; the D gene is possibly TRBD1 (6 bases). Trimming stripped 9 bases from V and 1 base from J, with 9 bases between. The CDR3 contains 12 residues. The germline V gene encodes CDR1 LNHDA and CDR2 SQIVND (reference sequence).

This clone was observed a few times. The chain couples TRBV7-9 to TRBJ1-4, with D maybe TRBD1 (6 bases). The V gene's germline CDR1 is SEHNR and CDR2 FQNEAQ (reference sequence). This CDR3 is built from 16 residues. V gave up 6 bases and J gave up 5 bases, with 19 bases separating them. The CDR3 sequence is CASSSGAKGQNEKLFF. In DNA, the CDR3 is TGTGCCAGCAGTTCAGGGGCTAAGGGTCAGAATGAAAAACTGTTTTTT.

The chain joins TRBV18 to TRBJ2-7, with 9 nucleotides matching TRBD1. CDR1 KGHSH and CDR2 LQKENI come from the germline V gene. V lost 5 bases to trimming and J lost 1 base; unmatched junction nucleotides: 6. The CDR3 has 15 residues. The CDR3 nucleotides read TGTGCCAGCTCAGCCGGGACAGGGACATCCTACGAGCAGTACTTC. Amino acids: CASSAGTGTSYEQYF.

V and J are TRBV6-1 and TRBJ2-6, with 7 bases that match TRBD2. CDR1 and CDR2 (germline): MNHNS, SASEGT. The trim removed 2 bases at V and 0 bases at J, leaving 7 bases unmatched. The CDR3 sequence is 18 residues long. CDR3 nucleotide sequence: TGTGCCAGCAGTGAACAGAGAGCGGGGCCCTCTGGGGCCAACGTCCTGACTTTC. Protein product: CASSEQRAGPSGANVLTF.

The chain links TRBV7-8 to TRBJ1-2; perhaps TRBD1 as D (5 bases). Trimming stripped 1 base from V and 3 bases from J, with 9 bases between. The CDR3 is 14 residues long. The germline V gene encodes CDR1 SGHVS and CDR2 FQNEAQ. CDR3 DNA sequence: TGTGCCAGCAGCTTAGAAGTCAGGGACTATGGCTACACCTTC. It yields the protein CASSLEVRDYGYTF. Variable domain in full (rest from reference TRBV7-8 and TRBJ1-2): GAGVSQSPRYKVAKRGQDVALRCDPISGHVSLFWYQQALGQGPEFLTYFQNEAQLDKSGLPSDRFFAERPEGSVSTLKIQRTQQEDSAVYLCASSLEVRDYGYTFGSGTRLTVV.

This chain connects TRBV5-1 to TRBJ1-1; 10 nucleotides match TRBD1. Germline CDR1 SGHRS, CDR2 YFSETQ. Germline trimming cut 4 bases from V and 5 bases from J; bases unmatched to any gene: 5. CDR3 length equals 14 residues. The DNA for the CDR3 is TGCGCCAGCAGCAATCGGGACAGGGGTACTGAAGCTTTCTTT. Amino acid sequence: CASSNRDRGTEAFF.

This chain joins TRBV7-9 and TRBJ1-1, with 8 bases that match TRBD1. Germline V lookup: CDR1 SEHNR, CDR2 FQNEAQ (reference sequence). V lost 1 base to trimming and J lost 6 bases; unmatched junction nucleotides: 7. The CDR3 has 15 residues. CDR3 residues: CASSLGQGIFPEAFF. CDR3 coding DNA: TGTGCCAGCAGCTTAGGACAGGGGATTTTCCCTGAAGCTTTCTTT.

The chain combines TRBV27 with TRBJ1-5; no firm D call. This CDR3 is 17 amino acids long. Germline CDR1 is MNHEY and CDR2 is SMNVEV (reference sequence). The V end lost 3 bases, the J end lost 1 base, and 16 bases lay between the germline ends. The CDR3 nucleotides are TGTGCCAGCAGTTTCCGACCTACATCGGGGAGCAATCAGCCCCAGCATTTT. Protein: CASSFRPTSGSNQPQHF.

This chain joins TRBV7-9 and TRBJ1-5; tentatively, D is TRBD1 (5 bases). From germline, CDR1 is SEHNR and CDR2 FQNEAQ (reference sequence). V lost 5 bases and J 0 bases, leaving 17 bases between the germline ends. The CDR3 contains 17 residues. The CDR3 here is CASSDRKGIYSNQPQHF. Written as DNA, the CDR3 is TGTGCCAGCAGCGACCGCAAGGGGATCTATAGCAATCAGCCCCAGCATTTT.

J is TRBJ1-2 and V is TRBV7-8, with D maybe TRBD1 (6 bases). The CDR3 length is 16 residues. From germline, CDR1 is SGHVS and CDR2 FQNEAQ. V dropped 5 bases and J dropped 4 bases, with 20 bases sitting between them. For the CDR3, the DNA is TGTGCCAGCAGCGAGGATACAGGGTTTCTATCCTATGGCTACACCTTC. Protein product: CASSEDTGFLSYGYTF.

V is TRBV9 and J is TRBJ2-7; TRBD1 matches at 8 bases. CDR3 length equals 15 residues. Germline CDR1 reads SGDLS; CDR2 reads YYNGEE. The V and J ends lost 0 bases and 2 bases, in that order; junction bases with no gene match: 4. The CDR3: CASSVGTGRAYEQYF. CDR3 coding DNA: TGTGCCAGCAGCGTAGGGACAGGGAGAGCCTACGAGCAGTACTTC.

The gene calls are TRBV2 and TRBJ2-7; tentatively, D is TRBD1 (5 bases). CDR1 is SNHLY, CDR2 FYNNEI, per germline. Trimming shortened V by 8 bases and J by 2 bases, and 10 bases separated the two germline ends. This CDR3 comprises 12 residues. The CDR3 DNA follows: TGTGCCAGCGAGGACACGACCTACGAGCAGTACTTC. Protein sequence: CASEDTTYEQYF.

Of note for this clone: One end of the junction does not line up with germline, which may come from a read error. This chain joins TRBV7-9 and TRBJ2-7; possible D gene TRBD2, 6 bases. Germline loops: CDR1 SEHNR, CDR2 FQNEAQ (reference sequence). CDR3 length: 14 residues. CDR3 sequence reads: CASSLSSVAGTLEF. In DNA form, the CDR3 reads TGTGCCAGCAGCTTAAGTTCGGTCGCGGGGACGCTAGAGTTC.

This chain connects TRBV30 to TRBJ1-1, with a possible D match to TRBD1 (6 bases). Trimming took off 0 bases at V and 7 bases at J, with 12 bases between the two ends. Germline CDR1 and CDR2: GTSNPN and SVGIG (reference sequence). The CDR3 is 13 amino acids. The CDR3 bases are TGTGCCTGGAGTGTTGGGGGCAGGGGTGAAGCTTTCTTT. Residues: CAWSVGGRGEAFF. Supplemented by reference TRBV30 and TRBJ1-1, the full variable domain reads SQTIHQWPATLVQPVGSPLSLECTVEGTSNPNLYWYRQAAGRGLQLLFYSVGIGQISSEVPQNLSASRPQDRQFILSSKKLLLSDSGFYLCAWSVGGRGEAFFGQGTRLTVV.

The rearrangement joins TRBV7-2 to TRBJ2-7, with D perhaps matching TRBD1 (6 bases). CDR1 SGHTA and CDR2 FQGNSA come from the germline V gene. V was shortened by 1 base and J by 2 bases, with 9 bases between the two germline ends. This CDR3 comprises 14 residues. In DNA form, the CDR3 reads TGTGCCAGCAGCTTAGGGGGGACAACCTACGAGCAGTACTTC. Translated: CASSLGGTTYEQYF.

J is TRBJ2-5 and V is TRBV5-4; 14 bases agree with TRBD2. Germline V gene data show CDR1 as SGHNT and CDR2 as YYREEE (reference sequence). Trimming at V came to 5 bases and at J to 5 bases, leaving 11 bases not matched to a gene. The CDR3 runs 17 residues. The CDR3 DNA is TGTGCCAGCAGATGGACTAGCGGGGGGTCGGTTGTCGAGACCCAGTACTTC. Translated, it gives CASRWTSGGSVVETQYF.

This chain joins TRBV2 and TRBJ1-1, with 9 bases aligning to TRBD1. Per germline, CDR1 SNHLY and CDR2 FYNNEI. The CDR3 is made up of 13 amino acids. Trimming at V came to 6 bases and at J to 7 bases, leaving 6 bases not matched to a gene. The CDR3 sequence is CASRYRGQGEAFF. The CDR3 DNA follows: TGTGCCAGCAGGTACAGGGGGCAGGGTGAAGCTTTCTTT.

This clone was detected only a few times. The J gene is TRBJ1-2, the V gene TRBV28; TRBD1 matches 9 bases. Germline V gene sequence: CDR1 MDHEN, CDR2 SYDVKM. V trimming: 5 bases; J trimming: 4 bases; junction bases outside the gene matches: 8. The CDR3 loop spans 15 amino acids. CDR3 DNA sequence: TGTGCCAGCAGTCACTCGACAGGGGGATCCTATGGCTACACCTTC. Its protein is CASSHSTGGSYGYTF.

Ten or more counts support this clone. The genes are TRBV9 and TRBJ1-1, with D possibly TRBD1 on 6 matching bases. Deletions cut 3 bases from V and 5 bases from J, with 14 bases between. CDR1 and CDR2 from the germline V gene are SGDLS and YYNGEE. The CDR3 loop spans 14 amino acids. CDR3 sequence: CASSAKPGATEAFF. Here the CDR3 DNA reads TGTGCCAGCAGCGCGAAACCAGGGGCAACTGAAGCTTTCTTT.

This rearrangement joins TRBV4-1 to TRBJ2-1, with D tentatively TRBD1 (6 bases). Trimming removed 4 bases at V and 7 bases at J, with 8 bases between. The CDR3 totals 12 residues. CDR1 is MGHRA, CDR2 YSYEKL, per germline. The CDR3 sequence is CASSRGGNEQFF. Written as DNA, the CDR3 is TGCGCCAGCAGCCGAGGGGGAAATGAGCAGTTCTTC.

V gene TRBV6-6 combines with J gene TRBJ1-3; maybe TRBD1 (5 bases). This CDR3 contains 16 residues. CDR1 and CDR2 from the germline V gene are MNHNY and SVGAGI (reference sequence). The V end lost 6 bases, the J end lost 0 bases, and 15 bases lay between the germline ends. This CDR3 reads CASSEQVQLSGNTIYF. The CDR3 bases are TGTGCCAGCAGCGAACAGGTACAGCTCTCTGGAAACACCATATATTTT.